The 21 T cell receptor beta chains given below trace back to one sample, sequenced in a study of shared clonotypes between healthy human individuals. Some clones are missing from TCRdb's copy, which holds only in-frame ones; the method was immunoSEQ multiplex PCR. The sample consists of 650,000 to 750,000 clones, 72% of them appearing once. Sequencing used memory CD4+ T cells sorted from blood. Subset indicated: CD45RA-negative fraction. These receptors were obtained from a woman aged 25-40 years in good health.

The V gene is TRBV19, the J gene TRBJ1-1; possible D gene TRBD1, 5 bases. The CDR3 is 14 amino acids. V lost 7 bases, J lost 4 bases, and 16 bases lay in between. CDR1 is LNHDA and CDR2 is SQIVND in the germline V gene (reference sequence). CDR3 bases: TGTGCCAGTACCGAACGGAAAGGGACCACTGAAGCTTTCTTT. Encoded protein: CASTERKGTTEAFF.

This clone has just a few counts. Other DNA variants within this sample encode the same CDR3. The J gene is TRBJ2-7, the V gene TRBV28; D is unresolved. The V and J ends lost 8 bases and 0 bases respectively, with 8 bases between them. CDR3 length equals 12 residues. Germline CDR1 reads MDHEN; CDR2 reads SYDVKM. CDR3 nucleotides: TGTGCCAGCGGCCAGAGCTCCTACGAGCAGTACTTC. Its translation: CASGQSSYEQYF.

This chain links TRBV7-2 with TRBJ1-1; the D is unclear. V was shortened by 1 base and J by 4 bases, with 10 bases between the two germline ends. In germline, CDR1 is SGHTA, CDR2 FQGNSA. The CDR3 extends over 14 amino acids. The CDR3 sequence is CASSLVGGRTEAFF. The CDR3, as DNA: TGTGCCAGCAGCTTAGTCGGTGGTCGCACTGAAGCTTTCTTT.

The V and J genes are TRBV7-3 and TRBJ1-4; unclear D gene. V lost 4 bases and J 8 bases, leaving 11 bases between the germline ends. Germline values: CDR1 SGHTA, CDR2 FQGTGA. The CDR3 is 13 amino acids. CDR3 bases: TGTGCCAGCAGCTCCCAGGCGGGCGAAAAACTGTTTTTT. Protein: CASSSQAGEKLFF.

This chain links TRBV6-1 with TRBJ2-5; a weak D match, TRBD1 (5 bases). The germline V gene encodes CDR1 MNHNS and CDR2 SASEGT. The CDR3 sequence is 13 residues long. V was clipped by 6 bases and J by 3 bases, with 11 bases between them. This chain's CDR3 is CASRGTGKETQYF. The DNA of the CDR3 is TGTGCCAGCAGGGGAACAGGCAAAGAGACCCAGTACTTC.

The J gene is TRBJ2-5, the V gene TRBV6-6, with a tentative D call TRBD2 (5 bases). The ends were cut back, 10 bases at V and 0 bases at J, with 18 bases in the middle. Looked up from germline, CDR1 is MNHNY and CDR2 is SVGAGI (reference sequence). The CDR3 extends over 15 amino acids. CDR3 nucleotide sequence: TGTGCCACGACTAATTCCGGGTTGGACCAAGAGACCCAGTACTTC. Translation: CATTNSGLDQETQYF.

V gene TRBV10-3 combines with J gene TRBJ2-6, with TRBD2 matching over 9 bases. The CDR3 consists of 19 residues. Losses at the gene ends were 0 bases for V and 0 bases for J; bases not matched to a gene: 6. CDR1 is ENHRY and CDR2 is SYGVKD in the germline V gene. CDR3 protein: CAISESGLARISGANVLTF. DNA of the CDR3: TGTGCCATCAGTGAGTCCGGACTAGCGAGGATCTCTGGGGCCAACGTCCTGACTTTC.

The chain is built from TRBV5-4 and TRBJ2-1, with 9 bases aligning to TRBD1. Trimming took 3 bases from V and 8 from J; bases not matched to a gene: 12. This CDR3 comprises 16 residues. Germline-derived CDR1 and CDR2 are SGHNT and YYREEE (reference sequence). In nucleotides, the CDR3 is TGTGCCAGCAGCTCGCCGCCGGGACAGGGTATGTATGAGCAGTTCTTC. It encodes CASSSPPGQGMYEQFF.

This clone was found a few times. The chain is built from TRBV10-2 and TRBJ2-7; TRBD2 might be the D (6 bases). Germline V gene sequence: CDR1 WSHSY, CDR2 SAAADI. V gave up 6 bases and J gave up 0 bases, with 6 bases separating them. The CDR3 sequence is 12 residues long. CDR3 bases: TGCGCCAGCAGGGACTACTCCTACGAGCAGTACTTC. It translates to CASRDYSYEQYF.

The V and J genes are TRBV15 and TRBJ1-1; D unclear. This CDR3 contains 12 residues. The germline gives CDR1 LNHNV, CDR2 YYDKDF (reference sequence). Between the trimmed V and J ends, which lost 1 base and 8 bases, there was a span of 8 bases. CDR3 loop: CATSRVREEAFF. The CDR3 nucleotides are TGTGCCACCAGCAGAGTTCGGGAAGAAGCTTTCTTT.

The chain couples TRBV11-3 to TRBJ1-3; possible D gene TRBD1, 6 bases. The CDR3 has 15 residues. Trimming left V 6 bases short and J 2 bases short, with 14 bases between. Per germline, CDR1 SGHNT and CDR2 YENEEA. The CDR3: CASSYRVLAGNTIYF. The CDR3 nucleotides read TGTGCCAGCAGTTACAGGGTGCTTGCTGGAAACACCATATATTTT.

The sample holds a few counts of this clone. The chain carries TRBV29-1 and TRBJ2-5; D is unclear. There are 10 residues in the CDR3. V lost 4 bases to trimming and J lost 5 bases, with 5 bases between them. Germline values: CDR1 SQVTM, CDR2 ANQGSEA. The CDR3 nucleotides read TGCAGCGTTGGGGTGGAGACCCAGTACTTC. It specifies CSVGVETQYF.

V gene TRBV15 combines with J gene TRBJ2-7; a possible D gene is TRBD2 (5 bases). Germline loops: CDR1 LNHNV, CDR2 YYDKDF (reference sequence). This CDR3 comprises 16 residues. Trimming took off 5 bases at V and 0 bases at J, with 17 bases between the two ends. The DNA for the CDR3 is TGTGCCACCAGCCTTCCCCCGTCAGCGGCCTCCTACGAGCAGTACTTC. It yields the protein CATSLPPSAASYEQYF.

The gene calls are TRBV6-6 and TRBJ2-5; TRBD2 matches at 10 bases. The ends lost 8 bases at V and 5 bases at J; junction bases unmatched: 11. Germline-derived CDR1 and CDR2 are MNHNY and SVGAGI (reference sequence). CDR3 size: 15 residues. The CDR3 sequence is CASGVAGGDRETQYF. For the CDR3, the DNA is TGTGCCAGCGGAGTAGCGGGAGGAGACCGGGAGACCCAGTACTTC.

The sample holds many counts of this clone. V is TRBV25-1 and J is TRBJ2-5; D call uncertain. The J call may be faulty, since TRBJ2-7 better matches the DNA end. This CDR3 spans 13 amino acids. The germline CDR1 and CDR2 sequences are MGHDK and SYGVNS. The CDR3 is CASIGHDPYEQYF. The CDR3 coding sequence is TGTGCCAGCATCGGGCACGACCCCTACGAGCAGTACTTC.

The CDR3 loop reads CASSLAGRVWHEQYF. The DNA of the CDR3 is TGTGCCAGCAGCTTGGCCGGTAGGGTTTGGCACGAGCAGTACTTC. This chain connects TRBV5-8 to TRBJ2-7; D is undetermined. Trimming cost V 0 bases and J 5 bases, with 15 bases left between them. CDR1 SGHTS and CDR2 YDEGEE come from the germline V gene. This CDR3 has 15 amino acids.

The chain recombines TRBV21-1 with TRBJ1-5. TRBV21-1 is recorded as a pseudogene. The CDR3 covers 19 residues. CDR3 sequence (DNA): TGTGCCAGCACCAAAGGAGCACTAATAGCAAAATTATGGAATCAGCCCCAGCATTTT. Protein: CASTKGALIAKLWNQPQHF.

V and J are TRBV19 and TRBJ1-5; the D is unclear. Germline CDR1 reads LNHDA; CDR2 reads SQIVND (reference sequence). V was trimmed by 9 bases and J by 7 bases, leaving 13 bases between them. The CDR3 consists of 12 residues. DNA for the CDR3: TGTGCCAGCGGCGGGCGGCAACAGCCCCAGCATTTT. It encodes CASGGRQQPQHF.

The rearrangement uses TRBV9 and TRBJ2-3; D unresolved. The germline V gene encodes CDR1 SGDLS and CDR2 YYNGEE. CDR3 size: 12 residues. The V end lost 3 bases, the J end lost 10 bases, and 12 bases lay between the germline ends. In DNA, the CDR3 is TGTGCCAGCAGCGCCGGAACACCGCCGCAGTATTTT. Its protein is CASSAGTPPQYF.

The chain recombines TRBV5-1 with TRBJ1-1; the D is unclear. CDR3 length: 13 amino acids. V was pared by 1 base and J by 5 bases, with 9 bases between. Germline-derived CDR1 and CDR2 are SGHRS and YFSETQ. The CDR3 spells CASSLRGVTEAFF. The CDR3, as DNA: TGCGCCAGCAGCTTGCGGGGAGTTACTGAAGCTTTCTTT.

This clone showed up just a few times. This chain joins TRBV28 and TRBJ1-2; TRBD1 might be the D (5 bases). CDR3 length: 17 residues. V was pared by 3 bases and J by 7 bases, with 24 bases between. Germline assignment: CDR1 MDHEN and CDR2 SYDVKM. CDR3 loop: CASSLPRTPSLMGGYTF. The CDR3 nucleotides are TGTGCCAGCAGTTTGCCTAGGACACCGTCCCTTATGGGTGGCTACACCTTC.